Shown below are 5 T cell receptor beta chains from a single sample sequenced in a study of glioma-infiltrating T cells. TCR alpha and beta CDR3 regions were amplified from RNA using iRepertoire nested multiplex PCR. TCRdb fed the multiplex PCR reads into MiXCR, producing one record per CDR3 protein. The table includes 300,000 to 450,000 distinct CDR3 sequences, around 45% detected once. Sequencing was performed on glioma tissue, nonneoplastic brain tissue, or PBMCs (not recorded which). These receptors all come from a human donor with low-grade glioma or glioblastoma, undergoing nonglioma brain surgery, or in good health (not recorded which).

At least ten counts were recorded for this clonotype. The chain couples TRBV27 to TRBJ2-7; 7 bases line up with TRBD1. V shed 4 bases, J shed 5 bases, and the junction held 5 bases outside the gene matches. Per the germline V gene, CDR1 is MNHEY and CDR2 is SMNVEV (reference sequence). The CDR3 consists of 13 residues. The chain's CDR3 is CASSWDSGNEQYF. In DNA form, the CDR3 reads TGTGCCAGCAGTTGGGACAGTGGGAACGAGCAGTACTTC.

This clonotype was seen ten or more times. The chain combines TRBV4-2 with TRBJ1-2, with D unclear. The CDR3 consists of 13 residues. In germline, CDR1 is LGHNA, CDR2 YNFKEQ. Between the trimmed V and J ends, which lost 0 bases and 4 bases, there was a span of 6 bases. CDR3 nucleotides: TGTGCCAGCAGCCAAGACCAGAGCTATGGCTACACCTTC. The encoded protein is CASSQDQSYGYTF.

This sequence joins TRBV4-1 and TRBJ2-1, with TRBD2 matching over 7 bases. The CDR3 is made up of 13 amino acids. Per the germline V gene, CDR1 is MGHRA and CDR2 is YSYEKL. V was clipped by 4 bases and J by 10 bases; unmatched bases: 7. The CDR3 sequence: CASSLEAGSEQFF. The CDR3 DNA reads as TGCGCCAGCAGCCTCGAAGCGGGAAGCGAGCAGTTCTTC.

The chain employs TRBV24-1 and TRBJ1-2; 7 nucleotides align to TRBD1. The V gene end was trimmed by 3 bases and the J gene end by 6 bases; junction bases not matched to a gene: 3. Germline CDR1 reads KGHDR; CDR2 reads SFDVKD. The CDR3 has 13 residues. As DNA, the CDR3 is TGTGCCACCAGTGATGAAACAGGGGATGGCTACACCTTC. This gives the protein CATSDETGDGYTF.

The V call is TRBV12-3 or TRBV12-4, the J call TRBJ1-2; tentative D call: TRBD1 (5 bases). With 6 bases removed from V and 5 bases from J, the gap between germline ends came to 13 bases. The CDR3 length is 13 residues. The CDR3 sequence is CASSQGTKYGYTF. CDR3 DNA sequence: TGTGCCAGCAGCCAAGGGACGAAATATGGCTACACCTTC.